This T cell receptor (beta chain) is drawn from a study of blood T cell repertoires in COVID-19. Study-level information: The study drew acute and convalescent COVID-19 samples from the United States, Italy and Spain.

The V end lost 4 bases, the J end lost 7 bases, and 16 bases lay between the germline ends. The CDR3 length is 14 residues. Germline V CDR1 and CDR2: SNHLY, FYNNEI. TCRdb keeps only in-frame clones here, not all; method: immunoSEQ multiplex PCR. The sample holds under 65,000 clones, 82% seen once. The J gene is TRBJ1-2, the V gene TRBV2; D remains unclear. The sequenced sample consisted of peripheral blood. This clonotype was obtained from a woman in her fifties or sixties with acute or convalescent COVID-19. CDR3 sequence (DNA): TGTGCCAGCAGTGGGTCCCTCCAAGAGGGTGGCTACACCTTC. This encodes CASSGSLQEGGYTF.